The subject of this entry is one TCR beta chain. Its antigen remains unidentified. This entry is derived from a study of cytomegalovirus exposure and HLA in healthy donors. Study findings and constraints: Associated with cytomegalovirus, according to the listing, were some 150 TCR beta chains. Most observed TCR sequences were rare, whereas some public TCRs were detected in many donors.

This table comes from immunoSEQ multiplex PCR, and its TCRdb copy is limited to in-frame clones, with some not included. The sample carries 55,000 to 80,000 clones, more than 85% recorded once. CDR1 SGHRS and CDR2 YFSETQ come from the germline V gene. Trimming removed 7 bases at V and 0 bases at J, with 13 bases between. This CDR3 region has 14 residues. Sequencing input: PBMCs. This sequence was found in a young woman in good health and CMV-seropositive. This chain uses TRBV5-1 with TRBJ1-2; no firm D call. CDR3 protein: CASGPNAANYGYTF. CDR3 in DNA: TGCGCCAGCGGGCCAAACGCCGCTAACTATGGCTACACCTTC.